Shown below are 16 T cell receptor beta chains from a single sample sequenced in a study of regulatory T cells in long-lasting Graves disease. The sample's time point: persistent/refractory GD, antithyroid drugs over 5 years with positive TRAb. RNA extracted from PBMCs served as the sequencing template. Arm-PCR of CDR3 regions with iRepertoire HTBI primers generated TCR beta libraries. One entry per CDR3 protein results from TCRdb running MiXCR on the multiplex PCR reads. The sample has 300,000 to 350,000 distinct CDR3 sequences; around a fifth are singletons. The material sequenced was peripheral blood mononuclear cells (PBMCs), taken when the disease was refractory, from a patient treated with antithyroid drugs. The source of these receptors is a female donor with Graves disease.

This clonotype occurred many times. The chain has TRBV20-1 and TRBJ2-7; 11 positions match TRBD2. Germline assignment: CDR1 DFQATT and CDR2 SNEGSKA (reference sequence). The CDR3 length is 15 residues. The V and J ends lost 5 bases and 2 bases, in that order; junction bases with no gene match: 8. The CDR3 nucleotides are TGCAGTGCTCCCGGGAAGGGACTAGCGGCCTACGAGCAGTACTTC. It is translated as CSAPGKGLAAYEQYF.

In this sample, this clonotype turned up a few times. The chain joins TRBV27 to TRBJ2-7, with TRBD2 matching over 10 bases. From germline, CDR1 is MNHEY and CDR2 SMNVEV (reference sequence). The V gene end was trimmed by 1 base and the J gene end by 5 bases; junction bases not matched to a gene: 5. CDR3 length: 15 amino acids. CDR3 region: CASSLLASGSHEQYF. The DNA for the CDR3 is TGTGCCAGCAGTTTATTGGCTAGCGGGAGCCACGAGCAGTACTTC.

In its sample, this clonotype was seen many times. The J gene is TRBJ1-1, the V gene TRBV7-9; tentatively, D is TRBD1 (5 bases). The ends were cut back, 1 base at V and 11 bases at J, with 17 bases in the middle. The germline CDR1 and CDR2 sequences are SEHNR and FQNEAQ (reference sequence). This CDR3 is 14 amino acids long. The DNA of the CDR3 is TGTGCCAGCAGCTTAGGGTCGGGGCCGGGTGACGCTTTCTTT. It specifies CASSLGSGPGDAFF.

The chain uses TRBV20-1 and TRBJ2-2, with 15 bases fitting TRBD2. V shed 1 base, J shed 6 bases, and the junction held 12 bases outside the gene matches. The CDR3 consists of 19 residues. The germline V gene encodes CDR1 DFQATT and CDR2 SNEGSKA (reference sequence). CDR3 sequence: CSARVPWTSGRAGAGELFF. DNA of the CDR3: TGCAGTGCTAGAGTTCCGTGGACTAGCGGGAGGGCCGGGGCCGGGGAGCTGTTTTTT.

The CDR3 reads CASSLAGGFEQYF. The CDR3 DNA is TGTGCCAGCAGCTTGGCGGGAGGCTTCGAGCAGTACTTC. This rearrangement joins TRBV13 to TRBJ2-7; TRBD2 aligns across 8 bases. V gave up 3 bases and J gave up 6 bases; unmatched junction bases: 4. Germline V gene sequence: CDR1 PRHDT, CDR2 FYEKMQ (reference sequence). The CDR3 totals 13 residues. Full variable domain (outside the CDR3, taken from reference TRBV13 and TRBJ2-7): AAGVIQSPRHLIKEKRETATLKCYPIPRHDTVYWYQQGPGQDPQFLISFYEKMQSDKGSIPDRFSAQQFSDYHSELNMSSLELGDSALYFCASSLAGGFEQYFGPGTRLTVT.

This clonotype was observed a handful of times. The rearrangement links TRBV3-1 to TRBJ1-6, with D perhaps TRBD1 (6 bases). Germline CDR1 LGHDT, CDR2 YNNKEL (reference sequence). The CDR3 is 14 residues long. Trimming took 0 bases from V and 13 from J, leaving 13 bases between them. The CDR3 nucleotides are TGTGCCAGCAGCCAAGATCAGGGGCCTGTCCCCCTCCACTTT. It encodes CASSQDQGPVPLHF.

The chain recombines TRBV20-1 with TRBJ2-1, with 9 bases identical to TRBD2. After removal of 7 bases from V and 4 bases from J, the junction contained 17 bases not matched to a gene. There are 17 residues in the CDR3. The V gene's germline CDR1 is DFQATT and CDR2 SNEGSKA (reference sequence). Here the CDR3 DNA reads TGCAGTGGCTATACAGGCCTAGCGGGAACGGGTTACAATGAGCAGTTCTTC. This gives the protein CSGYTGLAGTGYNEQFF.

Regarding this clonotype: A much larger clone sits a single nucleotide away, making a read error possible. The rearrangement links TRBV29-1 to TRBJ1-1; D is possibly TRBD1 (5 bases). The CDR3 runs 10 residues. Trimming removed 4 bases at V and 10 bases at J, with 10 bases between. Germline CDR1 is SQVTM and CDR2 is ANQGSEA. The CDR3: CSVGGVGAFF. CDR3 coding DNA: TGCAGCGTTGGGGGGGTTGGAGCTTTCTTT.

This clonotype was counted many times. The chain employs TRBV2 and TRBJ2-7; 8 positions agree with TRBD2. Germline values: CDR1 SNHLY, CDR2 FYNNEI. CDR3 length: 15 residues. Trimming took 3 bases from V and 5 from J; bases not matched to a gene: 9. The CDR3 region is CASSESGSASHEQYF. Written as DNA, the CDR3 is TGTGCCAGCAGTGAGAGCGGGAGTGCTTCACACGAGCAGTACTTC.

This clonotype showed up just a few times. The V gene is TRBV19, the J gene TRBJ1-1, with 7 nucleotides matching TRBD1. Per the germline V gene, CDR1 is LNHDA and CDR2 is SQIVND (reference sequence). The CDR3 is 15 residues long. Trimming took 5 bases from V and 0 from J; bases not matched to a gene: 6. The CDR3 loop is CASSPKTGLNTEAFF. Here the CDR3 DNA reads TGTGCCAGTAGTCCTAAGACAGGGCTGAACACTGAAGCTTTCTTT.

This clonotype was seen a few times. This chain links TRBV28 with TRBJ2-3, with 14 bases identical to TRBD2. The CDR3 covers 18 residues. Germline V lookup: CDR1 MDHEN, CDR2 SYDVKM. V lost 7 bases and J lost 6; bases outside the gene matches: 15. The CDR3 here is CASMVWTSGRSGTDTQYF. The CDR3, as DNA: TGTGCCAGCATGGTGTGGACTAGCGGGAGGTCGGGGACGGATACGCAGTATTTT. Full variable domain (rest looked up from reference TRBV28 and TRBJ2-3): DVKVTQSSRYLVKRTGEKVFLECVQDMDHENMFWYRQDPGLGLRLIYFSYDVKMKEKGDIPEGYSVSREKKERFSLILESASTNQTSMYLCASMVWTSGRSGTDTQYFGPGTRLTVL.

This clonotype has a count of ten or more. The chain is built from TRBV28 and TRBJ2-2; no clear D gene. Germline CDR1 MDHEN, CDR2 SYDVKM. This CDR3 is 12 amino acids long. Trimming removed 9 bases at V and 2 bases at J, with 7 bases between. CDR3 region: CASPSNTGELFF. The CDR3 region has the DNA TGTGCCAGTCCTTCCAACACCGGGGAGCTGTTTTTT.

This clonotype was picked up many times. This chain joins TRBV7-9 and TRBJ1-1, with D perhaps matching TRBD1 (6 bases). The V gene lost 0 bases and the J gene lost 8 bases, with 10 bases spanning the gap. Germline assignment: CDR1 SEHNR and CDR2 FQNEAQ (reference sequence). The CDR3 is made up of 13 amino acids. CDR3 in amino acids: CASSLAFGTEAFF. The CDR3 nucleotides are TGTGCCAGCAGCTTAGCGTTTGGGACAGAAGCTTTCTTT. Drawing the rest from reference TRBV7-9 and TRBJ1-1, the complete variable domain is DTGVSQNPRHKITKRGQNVTFRCDPISEHNRLYWYRQTLGQGPEFLTYFQNEAQLEKSRLLSDRFSAERPKGSFSTLEIQRTEQGDSAMYLCASSLAFGTEAFFGQGTRLTVV.

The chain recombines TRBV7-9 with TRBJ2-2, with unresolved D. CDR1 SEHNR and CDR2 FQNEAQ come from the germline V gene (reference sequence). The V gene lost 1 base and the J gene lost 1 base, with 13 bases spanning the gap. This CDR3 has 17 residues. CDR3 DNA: TGTGCCAGCAGCTTAGGGTCGGGCCTAAGGAACACCGGGGAGCTGTTTTTT. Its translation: CASSLGSGLRNTGELFF.

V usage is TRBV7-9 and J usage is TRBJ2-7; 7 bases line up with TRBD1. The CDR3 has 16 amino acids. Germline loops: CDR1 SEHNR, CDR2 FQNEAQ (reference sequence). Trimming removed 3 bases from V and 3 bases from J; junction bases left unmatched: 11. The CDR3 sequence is CASSLGPGTDFYEQYF. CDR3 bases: TGTGCCAGCAGCTTGGGGCCCGGGACAGATTTCTACGAGCAGTACTTC.

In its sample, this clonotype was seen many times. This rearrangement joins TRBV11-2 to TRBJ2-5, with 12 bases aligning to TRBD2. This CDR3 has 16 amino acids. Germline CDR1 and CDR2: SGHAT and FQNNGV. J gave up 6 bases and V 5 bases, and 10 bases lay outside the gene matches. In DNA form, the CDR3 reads TGTGCCAGCAGCGAACGGACTAGCGGGGTTTTAAAGACCCAGTACTTC. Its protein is CASSERTSGVLKTQYF.